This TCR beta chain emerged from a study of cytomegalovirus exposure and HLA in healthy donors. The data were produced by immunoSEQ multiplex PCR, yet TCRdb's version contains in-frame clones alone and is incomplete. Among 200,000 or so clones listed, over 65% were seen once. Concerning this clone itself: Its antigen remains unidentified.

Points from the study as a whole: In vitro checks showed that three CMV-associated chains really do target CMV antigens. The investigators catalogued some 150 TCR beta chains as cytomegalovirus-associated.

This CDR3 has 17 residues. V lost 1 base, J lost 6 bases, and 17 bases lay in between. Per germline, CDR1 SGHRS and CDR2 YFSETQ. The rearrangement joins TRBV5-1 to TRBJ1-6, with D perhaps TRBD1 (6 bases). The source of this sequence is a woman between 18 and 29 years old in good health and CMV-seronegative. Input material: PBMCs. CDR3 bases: TGCGCCAGCAGCTTGCTGGGACACACCAATGGTAATTCACCCCTCCACTTT. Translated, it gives CASSLLGHTNGNSPLHF.